The clone carrying this TCR beta chain was seen many times. What it recognizes is unknown. The data were taken from a study of T cell repertoires in cytomegalovirus infection. Study details: Based on public TCR beta signatures, there were indications of CMV infection and of a matching HLA type.

TCRdb reanalysed the reads using MiXCR and keeps one entry per CDR3 protein. The sample consists of approximately 400,000 distinct CDR3 sequences, roughly 30% of them appearing once. The V gene's germline CDR1 is SGHTA and CDR2 FQGNSA. The V segment lost 0 bases and the J segment 1 base; nucleotides outside the gene matches: 2. The CDR3 is 16 amino acids. Study conclusions and caveats: What dominated the ex vivo response were HLA-C-restricted CMV-specific TCR beta clonotypes. People with CMV and the relevant HLA were identified by cumulative public TCR beta family frequency.

The sequencing sample was made of PBMCs. J is TRBJ2-3 and V is TRBV7-2; 9 bases fit TRBD2. The sequence came from a human donor in good health (CMV status not recorded). Some clones in this sample may be carry-over from other donors' samples. The CDR3 sequence is CASSLAGGGGTDTQYF. The DNA of the CDR3 is TGTGCCAGCAGCTTAGCGGGCGGGGGGGGCACAGATACGCAGTATTTT.